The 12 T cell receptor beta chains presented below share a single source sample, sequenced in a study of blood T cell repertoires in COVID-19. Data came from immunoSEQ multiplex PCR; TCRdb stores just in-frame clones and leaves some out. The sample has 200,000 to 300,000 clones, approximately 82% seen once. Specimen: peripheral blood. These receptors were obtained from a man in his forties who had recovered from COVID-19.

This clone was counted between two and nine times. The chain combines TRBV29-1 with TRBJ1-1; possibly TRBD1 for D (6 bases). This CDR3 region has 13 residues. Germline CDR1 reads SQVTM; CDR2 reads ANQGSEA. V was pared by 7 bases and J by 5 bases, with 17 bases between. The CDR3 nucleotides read TGCAGCGCCGATAAGACAGGATGGACTGAAGCTTTCTTT. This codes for CSADKTGWTEAFF.

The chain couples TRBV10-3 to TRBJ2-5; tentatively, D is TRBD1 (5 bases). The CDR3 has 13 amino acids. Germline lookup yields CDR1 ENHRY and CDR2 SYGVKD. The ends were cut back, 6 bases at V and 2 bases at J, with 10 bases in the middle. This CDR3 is CAISQGGQETQYF. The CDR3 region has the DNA TGTGCCATCAGCCAGGGTGGGCAAGAGACCCAGTACTTC.

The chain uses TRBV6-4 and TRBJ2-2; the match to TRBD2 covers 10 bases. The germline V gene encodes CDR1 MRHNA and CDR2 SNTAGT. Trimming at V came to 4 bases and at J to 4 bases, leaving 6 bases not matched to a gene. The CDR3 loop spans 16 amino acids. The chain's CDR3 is CASSVEAGGFTGELFF. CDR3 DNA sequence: TGTGCCAGCAGTGTTGAAGCGGGAGGGTTCACCGGGGAGCTGTTTTTT.

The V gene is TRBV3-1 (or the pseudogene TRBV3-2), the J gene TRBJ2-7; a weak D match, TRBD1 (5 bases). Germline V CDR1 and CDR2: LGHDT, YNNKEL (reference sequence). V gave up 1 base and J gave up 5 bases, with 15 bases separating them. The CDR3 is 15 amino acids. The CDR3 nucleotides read TGTGCCAGCAGCCAAGTCTCAGGGTCCGGCGACGAGCAGTACTTC. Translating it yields CASSQVSGSGDEQYF.

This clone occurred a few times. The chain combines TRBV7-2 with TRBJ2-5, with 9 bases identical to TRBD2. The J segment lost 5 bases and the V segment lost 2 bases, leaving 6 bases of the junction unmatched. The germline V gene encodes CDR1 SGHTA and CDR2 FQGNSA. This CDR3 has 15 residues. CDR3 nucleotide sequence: TGTGCCAGCAGCTTATATAGCGGGAGCGGGGAGACCCAGTACTTC. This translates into CASSLYSGSGETQYF.

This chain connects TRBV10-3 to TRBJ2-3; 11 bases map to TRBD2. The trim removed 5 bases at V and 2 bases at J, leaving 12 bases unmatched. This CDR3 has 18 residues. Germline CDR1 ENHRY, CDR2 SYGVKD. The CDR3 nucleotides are TGTGCCATCAGTCCCTTGCGGGCTAGCGGGGGGAACACAGATACGCAGTATTTT. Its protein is CAISPLRASGGNTDTQYF.

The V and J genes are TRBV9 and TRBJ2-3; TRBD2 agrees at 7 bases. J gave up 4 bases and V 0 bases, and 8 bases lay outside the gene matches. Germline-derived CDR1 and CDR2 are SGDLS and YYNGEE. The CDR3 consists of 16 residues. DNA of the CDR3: TGTGCCAGCAGCGTAGGTGCGGGAGTAGGCTCAGATACGCAGTATTTT. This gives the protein CASSVGAGVGSDTQYF.

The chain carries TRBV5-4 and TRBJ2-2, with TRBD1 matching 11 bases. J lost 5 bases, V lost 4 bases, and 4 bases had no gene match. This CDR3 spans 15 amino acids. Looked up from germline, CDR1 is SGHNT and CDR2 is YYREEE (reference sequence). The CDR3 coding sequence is TGTGCCAGCAGCGTGGACAGGGGGCGAACCGGGGAGCTGTTTTTT. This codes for CASSVDRGRTGELFF.

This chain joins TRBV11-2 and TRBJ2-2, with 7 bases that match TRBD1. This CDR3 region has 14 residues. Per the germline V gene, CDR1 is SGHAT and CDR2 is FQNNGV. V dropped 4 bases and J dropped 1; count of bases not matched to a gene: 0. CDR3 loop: CASSWDRNTGELFF. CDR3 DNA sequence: TGTGCCAGCAGCTGGGACAGGAACACCGGGGAGCTGTTTTTT.

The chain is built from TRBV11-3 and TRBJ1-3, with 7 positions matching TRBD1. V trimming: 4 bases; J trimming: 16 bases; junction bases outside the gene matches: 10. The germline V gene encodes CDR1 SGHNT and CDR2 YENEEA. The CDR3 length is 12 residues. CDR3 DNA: TGTGCCAGCAGCTCTACTCGGGACAGTTTTTATTTT. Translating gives CASSSTRDSFYF.

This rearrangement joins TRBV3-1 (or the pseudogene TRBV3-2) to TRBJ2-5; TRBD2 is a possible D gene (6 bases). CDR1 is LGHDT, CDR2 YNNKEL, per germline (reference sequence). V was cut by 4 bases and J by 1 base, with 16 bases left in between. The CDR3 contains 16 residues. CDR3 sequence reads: CASSRGAGLFQETQYF. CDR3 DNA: TGTGCCAGCAGCCGAGGCGCGGGACTTTTCCAAGAGACCCAGTACTTC.

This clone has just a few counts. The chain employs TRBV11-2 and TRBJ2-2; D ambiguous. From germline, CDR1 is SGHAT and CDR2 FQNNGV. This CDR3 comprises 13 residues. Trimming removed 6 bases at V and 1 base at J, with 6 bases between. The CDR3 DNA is TGTGCCAGCAGTCTTGTGAACACCGGGGAGCTGTTTTTT. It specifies CASSLVNTGELFF.